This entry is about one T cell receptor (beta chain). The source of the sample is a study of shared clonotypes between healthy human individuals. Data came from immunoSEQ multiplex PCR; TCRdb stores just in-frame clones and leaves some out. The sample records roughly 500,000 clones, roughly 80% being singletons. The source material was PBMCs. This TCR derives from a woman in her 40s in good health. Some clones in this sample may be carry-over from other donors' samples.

CDR3 region: CSVSGTTSGSGDTQYF. CDR3 DNA sequence: TGCAGCGTTTCGGGGACGACTAGCGGGAGTGGAGATACGCAGTATTTT. V and J are TRBV29-1 and TRBJ2-3; 12 bases agree with TRBD2. With V trimmed by 5 bases and J by 5 bases, 11 bases remained unmatched. CDR3 length: 16 residues. Germline V CDR1 and CDR2: SQVTM, ANQGSEA.